The sequence of this T cell receptor beta chain was determined in a study of blood T cell repertoires in COVID-19. Across the whole study: T cells, B-cell-depleted T cells, or PBMCs supplied cDNA or gDNA.

Adults between roughly 18 and 90 years of age took part from more than 20 US areas. Two negative PCRs, clearance, or symptom resolution had been documented for recovered Cohort 3 donors. Sequenced by immunoSEQ multiplex PCR; TCRdb stores in-frame clones only, minus some. The sample lists about 270,000 clones, roughly nine tenths occurring once. With 4 bases clipped from V and 7 bases from J, the junction kept 3 bases outside the gene matches. This CDR3 is built from 12 residues. Sequencing was performed on PBMCs or T cells enriched from blood (not recorded which). V usage is TRBV12-3 or TRBV12-4 and J usage is TRBJ2-7, with 8 bases that match TRBD1. The sequence derives from a woman aged 18 to 35 who had recovered from COVID-19. The CDR3 DNA reads as TGTGCCAGCAGTTCCAGGGGGCGGGAGCAGTACTTC. This codes for CASSSRGREQYF.